These 29 T cell receptor beta chains share one sample of origin, sequenced in a study of T-cell reconstitution after alpha-beta-depleted transplantation in children. During its preparation, the TCRbeta library received unique molecular identifiers. Each CDR3 protein is one row after TCRdb ran MiXCR on the PCR reads. The data contain tens of thousands of distinct CDR3 sequences, 5.8% of them seen just once; the ten biggest clones take up around 31%. Specimen: PBMCs, mostly from graft donor cells, collected 60 days after TCRalphabeta/CD19-depleted stem cell transplant. The receptors originated from a female patient aged 2-9 years who had a stem cell transplant for aplastic anemia, so the T cells may come from the graft donor.

This clonotype was found many times. The chain has TRBV7-9 and TRBJ2-7, with 7 bases lining up with TRBD2. Germline V gene data show CDR1 as SEHNR and CDR2 as FQNEAQ (reference sequence). V lost 5 bases to trimming and J lost 0 bases; unmatched junction nucleotides: 7. The CDR3 is 15 amino acids. DNA for the CDR3: TGTGCCAGCAGCCCCTACCGGGAGGTCTCCTACGAGCAGTACGTC. As protein: CASSPYREVSYEQYV.

In this sample, this clonotype turned up many times. The chain employs TRBV20-1 and TRBJ2-2; 10 bases are shared with TRBD1. The V and J ends lost 0 bases and 6 bases, in that order; junction bases with no gene match: 4. Germline lookup yields CDR1 DFQATT and CDR2 SNEGSKA (reference sequence). The CDR3 length is 15 residues. This CDR3 is CSARETGGFAGELFF. For the CDR3, the DNA is TGCAGTGCTAGAGAGACAGGGGGCTTCGCCGGGGAGCTGTTTTTT.

The CDR3 coding sequence is TGTGCCAGCGCTCGGGCCAATGAGCAGTTCTTC. Residues: CASARANEQFF. This sequence joins TRBV19 and TRBJ2-1; D remains unclear. Germline CDR1 and CDR2: LNHDA and SQIVND (reference sequence). The CDR3 runs to 11 residues. V was trimmed by 9 bases and J by 6 bases, leaving 9 bases between them.

This clonotype was detected ten times or more. The V call is TRBV5-1, the J call TRBJ2-7; the D gene is possibly TRBD2 (6 bases). The germline V gene encodes CDR1 SGHRS and CDR2 YFSETQ. Trimming stripped 3 bases from V and 2 bases from J, with 12 bases between. This CDR3 is built from 14 residues. The CDR3 sequence: CASSWGTPTYEQYF. The CDR3 DNA is TGCGCCAGCAGCTGGGGGACTCCTACCTACGAGCAGTACTTC.

This clonotype was recorded many times. The chain has TRBV12-3 or TRBV12-4 and TRBJ2-7; 8 nucleotides line up with TRBD2. V was pared by 2 bases and J by 0 bases, with 6 bases of the junction left unmatched. The length of the CDR3 is 16 residues. CDR3 loop: CASSLFGGGSSYEQYF. In nucleotides, the CDR3 is TGTGCCAGCAGTTTATTTGGCGGGGGGTCCTCCTACGAGCAGTACTTC.

The chain carries TRBV30 and TRBJ1-5; D not certain. V was shortened by 0 bases and J by 4 bases, with 7 bases between the two germline ends. The CDR3 totals 13 residues. CDR1 and CDR2 from the germline V gene are GTSNPN and SVGIG (reference sequence). This CDR3 is CAWSVQSNQPQHF. The CDR3 DNA reads TGTGCCTGGAGTGTGCAATCTAATCAGCCCCAGCATTTT. The full variable domain, rest sourced from reference TRBV30 and TRBJ1-5, is SQTIHQWPATLVQPVGSPLSLECTVEGTSNPNLYWYRQAAGRGLQLLFYSVGIGQISSEVPQNLSASRPQDRQFILSSKKLLLSDSGFYLCAWSVQSNQPQHFGDGTRLSIL.

The chain links TRBV15 to TRBJ2-3, with 12 bases identical to TRBD1. The J segment lost 4 bases and the V segment lost 0 bases, leaving 5 bases of the junction unmatched. The CDR3 totals 17 residues. Germline V CDR1 and CDR2: LNHNV, YYDKDF (reference sequence). In nucleotides, the CDR3 is TGTGCCACCAGCAGAGACCCGGGACAGGGGGCCTCAGATACGCAGTATTTT. Its protein is CATSRDPGQGASDTQYF. Full variable domain (missing parts from reference TRBV15 and TRBJ2-3): DAMVIQNPRYQVTQFGKPVTLSCSQTLNHNVMYWYQQKSSQAPKLLFHYYDKDFNNEADTPDNFQSRRPNTSFCFLDIRSPGLGDTAMYLCATSRDPGQGASDTQYFGPGTRLTVL.

In this sample, this clonotype turned up many times. The chain has TRBV4-2 and TRBJ2-3; 8 bases map to TRBD1. This CDR3 has 17 residues. Germline V gene lookup returns CDR1 LGHNA and CDR2 YNFKEQ. Trimming cost V 2 bases and J 0 bases; bases outside gene matches: 7. DNA of the CDR3: TGTGCCAGCAGCCAAACGGGGACAGGTTGGAGCACAGATACGCAGTATTTT. It encodes CASSQTGTGWSTDTQYF.

This clonotype was recorded many times. The rearrangement uses TRBV20-1 and TRBJ2-1, with 8 bases matching TRBD2. The CDR3 loop spans 15 amino acids. The J segment lost 10 bases and the V segment lost 0 bases, leaving 11 bases of the junction unmatched. Looked up from germline, CDR1 is DFQATT and CDR2 is SNEGSKA (reference sequence). Here the CDR3 DNA reads TGCAGTGCTAGAGATAACCGGGGGGGGTTCTCCGAGCAGTTCTTC. Its protein is CSARDNRGGFSEQFF.

This clonotype was counted ten times or more. This chain uses TRBV2 with TRBJ1-1; the match to TRBD1 covers 8 bases. The CDR3 spans 13 residues. The germline CDR1 and CDR2 sequences are SNHLY and FYNNEI. V was pared by 8 bases and J by 0 bases, with 2 bases of the junction left unmatched. The CDR3 loop reads CASPGQVNTEAFF. CDR3 sequence (DNA): TGTGCCAGCCCGGGACAGGTGAACACTGAAGCTTTCTTT.

This clonotype was detected ten times or more. The gene calls are TRBV12-3 or TRBV12-4 and TRBJ1-3; 9 positions match TRBD1. V gave up 5 bases and J gave up 3 bases; unmatched junction bases: 8. This CDR3 has 16 amino acids. DNA of the CDR3: TGTGCCAGCAGTACCAGGACAGGGGCCCTTGGAAACACCATATATTTT. Protein sequence: CASSTRTGALGNTIYF.

This clonotype was counted at least ten times. V gene TRBV28 combines with J gene TRBJ1-5; 8 nucleotides agree with TRBD1. Trimming at V came to 3 bases and at J to 3 bases, leaving 10 bases not matched to a gene. This CDR3 contains 17 residues. Germline CDR1 MDHEN, CDR2 SYDVKM. The DNA of the CDR3 is TGTGCCAGCAGTTTTAAGACAGGGGAGGGAAACAATCAGCCCCAGCATTTT. Protein product: CASSFKTGEGNNQPQHF.

This clonotype was counted only a few times. The V and J genes are TRBV9 and TRBJ2-1; D is unclear. Germline-derived CDR1 and CDR2 are SGDLS and YYNGEE. The CDR3 totals 16 residues. Trimming left V 0 bases short and J 0 bases short, with 10 bases between. The CDR3 coding sequence is TGTGCCAGCAGCGTAGGGTTCAGCAGCTCCTACAATGAGCAGTTCTTC. This codes for CASSVGFSSSYNEQFF.

This clonotype occurred a few times. This rearrangement joins TRBV7-2 to TRBJ2-7; 7 bases map to TRBD1. The CDR3 is 14 residues long. J was trimmed by 2 bases and V by 5 bases; bases with no gene match: 6. CDR1 and CDR2 (germline): SGHTA, FQGNSA. The CDR3 protein is CASSPNRGAYEQYF. The CDR3 DNA follows: TGTGCCAGCAGCCCGAACAGGGGCGCCTACGAGCAGTACTTC.

This clonotype was detected a few times. The chain has TRBV7-9 and TRBJ2-7, with D uncertain. CDR3 length: 15 residues. The V gene's germline CDR1 is SEHNR and CDR2 FQNEAQ (reference sequence). The V and J ends lost 4 bases and 5 bases respectively, with 18 bases between them. The CDR3 protein is CASSSRTIPGDEQYF. DNA for the CDR3: TGTGCCAGCAGCTCGCGGACCATCCCTGGGGACGAGCAGTACTTC.

The table lists this clonotype with many counts. The V gene is TRBV6-5, the J gene TRBJ2-3; no firm D call. Germline V gives CDR1 MNHEY, CDR2 SVGAGI. The length of the CDR3 is 13 residues. V was shortened by 6 bases and J by 6 bases, with 13 bases between the two germline ends. The CDR3, as DNA: TGTGCCAGCAGGCCCCGGCGCGCCGATACGCAGTATTTT. Amino acid sequence: CASRPRRADTQYF.

The table lists this clonotype with many counts. The chain is built from TRBV6-1 and TRBJ1-2, with no clear D. CDR1 is MNHNS, CDR2 SASEGT, per germline. This CDR3 comprises 14 residues. Trimming cost V 0 bases and J 5 bases, with 10 bases left between them. The CDR3 protein is CASSEAQRGYGYTF. The CDR3 bases are TGTGCCAGCAGTGAAGCCCAGAGAGGGTATGGCTACACCTTC.

This chain uses TRBV4-2 with TRBJ2-1; 11 nucleotides line up with TRBD2. Germline lookup yields CDR1 LGHNA and CDR2 YNFKEQ. The CDR3 has 15 amino acids. J was trimmed by 5 bases and V by 4 bases; bases with no gene match: 4. The CDR3 DNA reads TGTGCCAGCAGCCCGACTAGCGGGGATAACAATGAGCAGTTCTTC. Protein: CASSPTSGDNNEQFF.

This sequence joins TRBV20-1 and TRBJ1-1, with D perhaps TRBD1 (5 bases). Germline CDR1 DFQATT, CDR2 SNEGSKA (reference sequence). The V and J ends lost 3 bases and 5 bases respectively, with 19 bases between them. The CDR3 spans 15 residues. CDR3 protein: CSARAQGFFGTEAFF. DNA of the CDR3: TGCAGTGCTAGGGCGCAGGGATTTTTCGGGACTGAAGCTTTCTTT.

This clonotype was seen many times. The V and J genes are TRBV15 and TRBJ2-5; D is undetermined. This CDR3 has 13 residues. CDR1 is LNHNV and CDR2 is YYDKDF in the germline V gene (reference sequence). Trimming pared 5 bases from V and 1 base from J, leaving 8 bases between. The chain's CDR3 is CATSAGFQETQYF. The DNA for the CDR3 is TGTGCCACCAGCGCCGGATTCCAAGAGACCCAGTACTTC.

This clonotype was seen at least ten times. The V call is TRBV7-3, the J call TRBJ2-1, with D perhaps TRBD1 or TRBD2 (5 bases each). Looked up from germline, CDR1 is SGHTA and CDR2 is FQGTGA. The CDR3 is 14 amino acids. V was clipped by 7 bases and J by 13 bases, with 23 bases between them. The CDR3: CASNNPIRGTGQFF. CDR3 nucleotides: TGTGCCAGCAACAACCCCATTCGAGGGACCGGACAGTTCTTC.

The J gene is TRBJ2-7, the V gene TRBV18; TRBD1 agrees at 7 bases. The CDR3 length is 13 residues. CDR1 KGHSH and CDR2 LQKENI come from the germline V gene. The junction had 9 bases not matched to a gene; V was cut back by 10 bases and J by 3 bases. The CDR3 loop reads CATSRDRVYEQYF. In DNA, the CDR3 is TGTGCCACCTCCCGGGACAGAGTCTACGAGCAGTACTTC.

This clonotype showed up many times. The chain links TRBV20-1 to TRBJ2-7; D perhaps matches TRBD2 (5 bases). V was clipped by 6 bases and J by 0 bases, with 15 bases between them. The CDR3 covers 14 residues. Germline V CDR1 and CDR2: DFQATT, SNEGSKA (reference sequence). The CDR3 nucleotides are TGCAGTGCCCCGGCCGCGGGCGGCTCCTACGAGCAGTACTTC. It yields the protein CSAPAAGGSYEQYF.

This clonotype was recorded many times. The genes are TRBV4-2 and TRBJ1-3; D remains ambiguous. Germline V CDR1 and CDR2: LGHNA, YNFKEQ. V dropped 0 bases and J dropped 4 bases, with 10 bases sitting between them. CDR3 size: 15 residues. In DNA, the CDR3 is TGTGCCAGCAGCCAAGATAACACAGAAGGAAACACCATATATTTT. It yields the protein CASSQDNTEGNTIYF.

This clonotype was counted between two and nine times. The rearrangement uses TRBV7-9 and TRBJ1-4; 7 nucleotides agree with TRBD1. CDR3 size: 15 residues. The trim removed 3 bases at V and 8 bases at J, leaving 9 bases unmatched. CDR1 and CDR2 from the germline V gene are SEHNR and FQNEAQ (reference sequence). The CDR3, as DNA: TGTGCCAGCAGCTTGGACGACAGGGCTGAGGAAAAACTGTTTTTT. Protein: CASSLDDRAEEKLFF. Drawing the rest from reference TRBV7-9 and TRBJ1-4, the complete variable domain is DTGVSQNPRHKITKRGQNVTFRCDPISEHNRLYWYRQTLGQGPEFLTYFQNEAQLEKSRLLSDRFSAERPKGSFSTLEIQRTEQGDSAMYLCASSLDDRAEEKLFFGSGTQLSVL.

Ten or more counts support this clonotype. The V and J genes are TRBV2 and TRBJ2-6; D is unclear. The V and J ends lost 7 bases and 4 bases respectively, with 14 bases between them. Germline-derived CDR1 and CDR2 are SNHLY and FYNNEI. The CDR3 covers 15 residues. The CDR3 nucleotides read TGTGCCAGCATCGGTAGTCAGGCCGGGGCCAACGTCCTGACTTTC. It specifies CASIGSQAGANVLTF.

At least ten counts were recorded for this clonotype. V and J are TRBV29-1 and TRBJ1-1, with unresolved D. The V end was cut by 1 base, the J end by 3 bases, with 12 bases between. The CDR3 runs to 14 residues. Germline V gives CDR1 SQVTM, CDR2 ANQGSEA. CDR3 nucleotides: TGCAGCGTTGAAGGGCCGGGTCGGGACACTGAAGCTTTCTTT. Amino acids: CSVEGPGRDTEAFF.

This clonotype was detected only a few times. The chain links TRBV2 to TRBJ1-6; the match to TRBD1 covers 9 bases. With 4 bases clipped from V and 9 bases from J, the junction kept 7 bases outside the gene matches. The CDR3 runs 15 residues. Germline-derived CDR1 and CDR2 are SNHLY and FYNNEI. The CDR3 loop is CASSGRQGGISPLHF. Here the CDR3 DNA reads TGTGCCAGCAGTGGGAGACAGGGGGGGATTTCACCCCTCCACTTT.

This clonotype was detected only a few times. The rearrangement uses TRBV29-1 and TRBJ2-3, with TRBD2 matching over 15 bases. Germline V gene data show CDR1 as SQVTM and CDR2 as ANQGSEA. Trimming removed 0 bases from V and 2 bases from J; junction bases left unmatched: 12. This CDR3 has 20 residues. The CDR3 region has the DNA TGCAGCGTTGAAGAACGAGGACTAGCGGGAGGGCAATCCGTCACAGATACGCAGTATTTT. Its translation: CSVEERGLAGGQSVTDTQYF.